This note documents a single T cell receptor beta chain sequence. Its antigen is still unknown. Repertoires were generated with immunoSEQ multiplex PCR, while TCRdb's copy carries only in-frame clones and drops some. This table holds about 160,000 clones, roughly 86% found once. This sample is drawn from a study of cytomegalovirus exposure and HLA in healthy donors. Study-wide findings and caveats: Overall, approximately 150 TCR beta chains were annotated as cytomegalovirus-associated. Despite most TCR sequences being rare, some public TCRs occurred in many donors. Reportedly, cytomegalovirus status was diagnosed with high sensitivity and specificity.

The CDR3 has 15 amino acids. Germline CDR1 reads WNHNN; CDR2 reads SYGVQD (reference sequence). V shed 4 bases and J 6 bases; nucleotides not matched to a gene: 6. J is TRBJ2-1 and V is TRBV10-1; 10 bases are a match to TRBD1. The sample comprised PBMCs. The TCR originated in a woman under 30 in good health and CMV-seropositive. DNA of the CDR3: TGCGCCAGCAGTGGGCCCGGGACAGGGGCCAATGAGCAGTTCTTC. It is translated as CASSGPGTGANEQFF.